This is a list of T cell receptor beta chains from one sample in a study of cytomegalovirus exposure and HLA in healthy donors. TCRdb's copy holds only in-frame clones and misses some; the assay was immunoSEQ multiplex PCR. Of about 160,000 clones listed, 70% are singletons. Sequences were obtained from PBMCs. The receptors were sampled from a man younger than 35 in good health and CMV-seropositive. The CDR3 runs from the conserved cysteine through the conserved F or W. The D gene is left open where the match is weak. Rows give clone size only sometimes, using once, few, many, or a class for an expanded clone.

j_call: TRBJ1-2
clone_size: few
d_call: TRBD1
v_call: TRBV28
cdr3_aa: CASSPFEGQGRGGYTF
cdr3_nt: TGTGCCAGCAGCCCCTTCGAGGGACAGGGGCGAGGTGGCTACACCTTC

j_call: TRBJ2-1
clone_size: many
d_call: .
v_call: TRBV5-5
cdr3_aa: CASSFGLEGEQFF
cdr3_nt: TGTGCCAGCAGCTTCGGCCTCGAGGGAGAGCAGTTCTTC

j_call: TRBJ1-5
clone_size: .
d_call: .
v_call: TRBV21-1
cdr3_aa: CASRQVGCIDQPQHF
cdr3_nt: TGTGCCAGCAGACAGGTGGGCTGTATAGATCAGCCCCAGCATTTT

j_call: TRBJ1-5
clone_size: once
d_call: .
v_call: TRBV7-8
cdr3_aa: CASSLVGGTNQPQHF
cdr3_nt: TGTGCCAGCAGCTTAGTTGGAGGGACCAATCAGCCCCAGCATTTT

j_call: TRBJ1-4
clone_size: few
d_call: TRBD1
v_call: TRBV2
cdr3_aa: CASSRTGVNEKLFF
cdr3_nt: TGTGCCAGCAGCCGGACAGGGGTAAATGAAAAACTGTTTTTT

j_call: TRBJ1-5
clone_size: .
d_call: .
v_call: TRBV21-1
cdr3_aa: CASEGNQPQHF
cdr3_nt: TGTGCCAGCGAGGGCAATCAGCCCCAGCATTTT

j_call: TRBJ2-2
clone_size: .
d_call: TRBD2
v_call: TRBV7-2
cdr3_aa: CASSLGLALAGELFF
cdr3_nt: TGTGCCAGCAGCTTGGGACTAGCGTTGGCCGGGGAGCTGTTTTTT

j_call: TRBJ1-1
clone_size: few
d_call: TRBD1
v_call: TRBV6-1
cdr3_aa: CASSETGGYTEAFF
cdr3_nt: TGTGCCAGCAGTGAGACAGGGGGATACACTGAAGCTTTCTTT

j_call: TRBJ2-1
clone_size: .
d_call: TRBD2
v_call: TRBV6-5
cdr3_aa: CASRLAGGGNEQFF
cdr3_nt: TGTGCCAGCAGACTAGCGGGGGGGGGAAATGAGCAGTTCTTC

j_call: TRBJ2-5
clone_size: .
d_call: TRBD1
v_call: TRBV7-7
cdr3_aa: CASSPGTGGWGETQYF
cdr3_nt: TGTGCTAGCAGCCCTGGGACAGGGGGCTGGGGAGAGACCCAGTACTTC

j_call: TRBJ2-1
clone_size: .
d_call: .
v_call: TRBV5-3
cdr3_aa: CARSLGLSGSYNEQFF
cdr3_nt: TGTGCCAGAAGCTTGGGTCTCAGTGGTTCCTACAATGAGCAGTTCTTC

j_call: TRBJ2-2
clone_size: .
d_call: TRBD1
v_call: TRBV15
cdr3_aa: CATSFGAGGAWGELFF
cdr3_nt: TGTGCCACCAGCTTTGGGGCAGGGGGCGCTTGGGGGGAGCTGTTTTTT

j_call: TRBJ2-3
clone_size: .
d_call: .
v_call: TRBV10-3
cdr3_aa: CAISGSGQLSDTQYF
cdr3_nt: TGTGCCATCAGTGGGTCCGGACAGCTATCAGATACGCAGTATTTT

j_call: TRBJ1-2
clone_size: .
d_call: .
v_call: TRBV5-5
cdr3_aa: CASSRERYGYTF
cdr3_nt: TGTGCCAGCAGCCGGGAACGCTATGGCTACACCTTC

j_call: TRBJ1-4
clone_size: .
d_call: TRBD1
v_call: TRBV28
cdr3_aa: CASSPIPDRGNEKLFF
cdr3_nt: TGTGCCAGCAGCCCGATCCCTGACAGGGGTAATGAAAAACTGTTTTTT